What follows is one TCR beta chain and its context. The repertoire was sequenced with immunoSEQ multiplex PCR; TCRdb's copy has only in-frame clones and lacks some. This sample has under 400,000 clones, with almost 90% found just once. Exposed volunteers were people who met a COVID-19 case within 2 weeks before study entry. The data belong to a study of blood T cell repertoires in COVID-19. As for the study in general: Researchers got acute and convalescent COVID-19 samples from the United States, Italy and Spain.

After removal of 0 bases from V and 0 bases from J, the junction contained 7 bases not matched to a gene. CDR3 length equals 18 residues. The germline CDR1 and CDR2 sequences are MGHRA and YSYEKL. The clonotype originates from a woman aged 30 to 39 who had been exposed to COVID-19. V gene TRBV4-1 combines with J gene TRBJ2-2; TRBD2 matches at 7 bases. What was sequenced was PBMCs or T cells enriched from blood (not recorded which). The CDR3 sequence: CASSQEGGGSANTGELFF. The CDR3 nucleotides are TGCGCCAGCAGCCAAGAGGGGGGAGGGTCGGCGAACACCGGGGAGCTGTTTTTT.